What follows describes a single T cell receptor (beta chain). Its antigen is unidentified. Via MiXCR, TCRdb re-called the reads, giving one row per CDR3 protein. The sample has some 900,000 distinct CDR3 sequences; 32% are singletons. CDR3 length equals 17 residues. CDR1 LNHNV and CDR2 YYDKDF come from the germline V gene (reference sequence). The germline V and J ends were trimmed by 6 bases and 0 bases, with 15 bases remaining between them. This record belongs to a study of T cell repertoires in cytomegalovirus infection. Study-level information: The study used recently identified HLA-C-restricted and well-studied HLA-B-restricted CMV epitopes. Public signatures in TCR beta pointed to CMV infection and matching HLA type.

Study-wide points: The ex vivo response was dominated by HLA-C-restricted CMV-specific TCR beta clonotypes.

The starting material was cultured CD8+ T cells from PBMCs, obtained from culture after CMV antigen stimulation. The sequence was collected from a human donor in good health (CMV status not recorded). Some clones in this sample may be carry-over from other donors' samples. This chain uses TRBV15 with TRBJ2-6; unclear D gene. DNA for the CDR3: TGTGCCACCAGGCTTTTGGGCAGGAGCTCTGGGGCCAACGTCCTGACTTTC. Protein: CATRLLGRSSGANVLTF.